This T cell receptor (beta chain) was profiled in a study of blood T cell repertoires in COVID-19. For the study at large: COVID-19 samples from acute and convalescent phases originated in the United States, Italy and Spain.

Trimming stripped 0 bases from V and 5 bases from J, with 16 bases between. CDR1 is LGHNA, CDR2 YSLEER, per germline. The CDR3 contains 16 residues. Original processing methods: Quantification of nucleated cells was approximated via reference gene primer amplification. Only in-frame clones appear in the TCRdb table, and some are missing; sequencing was by immunoSEQ multiplex PCR. V, J and clone size reflect that table, while D and trimming were determined from the DNA. Seen here are 200,000 or so clones, about 88% observed once, and the top ten hold under 2%. The rearrangement links TRBV4-3 to TRBJ2-5; D might be TRBD1 (6 bases). Sequenced material: peripheral blood. This TCR derives from a man aged 65-85 years with acute or convalescent COVID-19. The CDR3 loop is CASSQDVGQGRETQYF. CDR3 nucleotide sequence: TGCGCCAGCAGCCAAGACGTGGGGCAGGGGCGGGAGACCCAGTACTTC.